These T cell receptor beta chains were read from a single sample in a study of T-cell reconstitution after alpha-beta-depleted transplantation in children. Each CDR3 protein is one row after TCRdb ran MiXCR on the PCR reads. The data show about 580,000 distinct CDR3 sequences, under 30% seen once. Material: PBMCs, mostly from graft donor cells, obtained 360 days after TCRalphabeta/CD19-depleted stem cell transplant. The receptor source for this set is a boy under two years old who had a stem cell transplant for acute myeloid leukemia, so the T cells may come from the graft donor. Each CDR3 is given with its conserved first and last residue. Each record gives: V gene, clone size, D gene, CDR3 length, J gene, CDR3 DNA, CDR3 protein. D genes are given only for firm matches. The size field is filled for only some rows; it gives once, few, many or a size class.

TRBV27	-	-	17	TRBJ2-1	TGTGCCAGCAGTTCCCCCCAGGCTCGGGGCGACTACAATGAGCAGTTCTTC	CASSSPQARGDYNEQFF
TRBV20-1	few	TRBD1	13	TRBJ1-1	TGCAGTGCTAAGGACAGGGCCAACACTGAAGCTTTCTTT	CSAKDRANTEAFF
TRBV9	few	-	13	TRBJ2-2	TGTGCCAGCAAAGGTTCGAACACCGGGGAGCTGTTTTTT	CASKGSNTGELFF
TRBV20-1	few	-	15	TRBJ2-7	TGCAGTGCTAGTCTCCAGCCCCTCGGCTCCTACGAGCAGTACTTC	CSASLQPLGSYEQYF
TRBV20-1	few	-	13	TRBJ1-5	TGCAGTGCTTCGGGAACTTTAAATCAGCCCCAGCATTTT	CSASGTLNQPQHF
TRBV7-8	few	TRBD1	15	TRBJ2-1	TGTGCCAGCAGCCTAAGGACAGGGGGTTCTAATGAGCAGTTCTTC	CASSLRTGGSNEQFF
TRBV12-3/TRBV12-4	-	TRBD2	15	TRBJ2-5	TGTGCCAGCACCCGGGGACTAGCGGGAGAAGAGACCCAGTACTTC	CASTRGLAGEETQYF
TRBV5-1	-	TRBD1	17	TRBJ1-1	TGCGCCAGCAGCTTGGCGGGGGACAGACTTTCGAACACTGAAGCTTTCTTT	CASSLAGDRLSNTEAFF
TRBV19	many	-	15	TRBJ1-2	TGTGCCAGTAGTATGCACGAGAGTTCTCTCTATGGCTACACCTTC	CASSMHESSLYGYTF
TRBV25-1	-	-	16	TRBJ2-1	TGTGCCAGCAGTGAATCGGGGGCAGATGTGTCCAATGAGCAGTTCTTC	CASSESGADVSNEQFF
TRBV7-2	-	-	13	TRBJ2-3	TGTGCCAGCAGCCCACAGGGTAGAGATACGCAGTATTTT	CASSPQGRDTQYF
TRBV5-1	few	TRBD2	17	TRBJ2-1	TGCGCCAGCAGCTTGACGGGAGCGGGGGGGCCGAACAATGAGCAGTTCTTC	CASSLTGAGGPNNEQFF
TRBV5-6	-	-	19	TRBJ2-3	TGTGCCAGCAGACCAACAGGGATTCCCTATCCAAATAGCACAGATACGCAGTATTTT	CASRPTGIPYPNSTDTQYF
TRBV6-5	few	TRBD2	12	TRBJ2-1	TGTGCCACGCGGGGGGGCCTTAATGAGCAGTTCTTC	CATRGGLNEQFF
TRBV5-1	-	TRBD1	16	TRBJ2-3	TGCGCCAGCAGCAGAACCGGGACAGGGTTTCTAGATACGCAGTATTTT	CASSRTGTGFLDTQYF
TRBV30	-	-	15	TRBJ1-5	TGTGCCTGGAGGGGCCGGGACACCCCAAATCAGCCCCAGCATTTT	CAWRGRDTPNQPQHF
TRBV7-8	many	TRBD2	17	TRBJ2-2	TGTGCCAGCAGCTTATTAGCGGGGGGGCACGACACCGGGGAGCTGTTTTTT	CASSLLAGGHDTGELFF
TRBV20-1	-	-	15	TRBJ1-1	TGCAGTGCTAGAGACCCCTGGGGGGGCGGCACTGAAGCTTTCTTT	CSARDPWGGGTEAFF
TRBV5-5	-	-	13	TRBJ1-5	TGTGCCAGCAGCTTGGGGCCGTCCAGGCCCCAGCATTTT	CASSLGPSRPQHF
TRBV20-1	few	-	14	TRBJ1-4	TGCAGTGCAACGACCAGGCGCACTAATGAAAAACTGTTTTTT	CSATTRRTNEKLFF
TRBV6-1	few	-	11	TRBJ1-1	TGTGCCAGCAAACGGTTCACTGAAGCTTTCTTT	CASKRFTEAFF
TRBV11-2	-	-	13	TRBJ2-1	TGTGCCAGCAGCTCCGGACAGCGAGTTCAGCAGTTCTTC	CASSSGQRVQQFF
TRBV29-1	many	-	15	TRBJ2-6	TGCAGCGTTGGGGTCCGTCGCTCTGGGGCCAACGTCCTGACTTTC	CSVGVRRSGANVLTF
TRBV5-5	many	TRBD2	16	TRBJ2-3	TGTGCCAGCAGCCCAAGGGGAGCGGGGTACACAGATACGCAGTATTTT	CASSPRGAGYTDTQYF
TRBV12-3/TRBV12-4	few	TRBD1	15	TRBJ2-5	TGTGCCAGCAGTTTAGGGGGGACAGGGATTGGGACCCAGTACTTC	CASSLGGTGIGTQYF
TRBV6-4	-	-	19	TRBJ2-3	TGTGCCAGCAGGTTGACTGCACAGAGACTAGTCCGGCCTACAGATACGCAGTATTTT	CASRLTAQRLVRPTDTQYF
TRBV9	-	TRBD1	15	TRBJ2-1	TGTGCCAGCAGCCCCGGACAGGGTGGGAGGAGTGAGCAGTTCTTC	CASSPGQGGRSEQFF
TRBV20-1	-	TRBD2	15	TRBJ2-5	TGCAGTGCTAGGGGCGGGGGGACTTTACAAGAGACCCAGTACTTC	CSARGGGTLQETQYF
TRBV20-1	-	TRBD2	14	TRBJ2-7	TGCAGTGCTAGAGAGGCAGGGAGGGTCTACGAGCAGTACTTC	CSAREAGRVYEQYF
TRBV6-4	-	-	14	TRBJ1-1	TGTGCCATCTGTTGGAGTAACATGAACACTGAAGCTTTCTTT	CAICWSNMNTEAFF
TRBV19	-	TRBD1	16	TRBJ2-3	TGTGCCAGTAGTCCACGGACAGGGCCTATCACAGATACGCAGTATTTT	CASSPRTGPITDTQYF
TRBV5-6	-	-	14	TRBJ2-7	TGTGCCAGCAGCTTAGGGAGCCTCTCCTACGAGCAGTACTTC	CASSLGSLSYEQYF
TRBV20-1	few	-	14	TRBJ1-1	TGCAGTGCTAGCCCGACAGCAATGAACACTGAAGCTTTCTTT	CSASPTAMNTEAFF
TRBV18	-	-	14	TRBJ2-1	TGTGCCAGCTCACCAGGGGGGGCCTATGATGAGCAGTTCTTC	CASSPGGAYDEQFF
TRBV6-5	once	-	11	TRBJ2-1	TGTGCCAGCAGTATTGAGGATGAGCAGTTCTTC	CASSIEDEQFF
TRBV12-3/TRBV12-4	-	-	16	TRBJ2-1	TGTGCCAGCAGTTCCCTGGTCCTTTACTCCTACAATGAGCAGTTCTTC	CASSSLVLYSYNEQFF
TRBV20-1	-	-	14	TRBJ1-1	TGCAGTGCTAGAGATCTGGACAGATTTACTGAAGCTTTCTTT	CSARDLDRFTEAFF
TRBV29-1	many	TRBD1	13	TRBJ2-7	TGCAGCGTGCGCGGGGACAGGGACTACGAGCAGTACTTC	CSVRGDRDYEQYF
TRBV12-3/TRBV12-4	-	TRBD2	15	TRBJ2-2	TGTGCCAGCAGCACGGGACTAGTTCTACCCGGGGAGCTGTTTTTT	CASSTGLVLPGELFF
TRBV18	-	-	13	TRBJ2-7	TGTGCCAGCTCACCAGTGGCACAGAGCGAGCAGTACTTC	CASSPVAQSEQYF
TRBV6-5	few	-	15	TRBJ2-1	TGTGCCAGCAGTTACGGGGACCGGCTTTACAATGAGCAGTTCTTC	CASSYGDRLYNEQFF
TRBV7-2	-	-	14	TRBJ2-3	TGTGCCAGCAGCTTAGCACGGACCACAGATACGCAGTATTTT	CASSLARTTDTQYF
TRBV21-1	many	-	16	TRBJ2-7	TGTGCCAGCAGCAAATGGGGACCGGAAAATGGTTACGAGCAGTACTTC	CASSKWGPENGYEQYF
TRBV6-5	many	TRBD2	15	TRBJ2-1	TGTGCCAGCAGTTCTTTAGCGGGGAGCGACAATGAGCAGTTCTTC	CASSSLAGSDNEQFF
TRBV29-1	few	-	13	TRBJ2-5	TGCAGCGTTGGACAGGACCCAGGGGAGACCCAGTACTTC	CSVGQDPGETQYF
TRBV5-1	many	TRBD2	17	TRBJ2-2	TGCGCCAGCAGAGCTAGCGGGGGTTTCGCGAACACCGGGGAGCTGTTTTTT	CASRASGGFANTGELFF
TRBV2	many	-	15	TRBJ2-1	TGTGCCAGCAGTGATGGGGGCGGCTCCTACAATGAGCAGTTCTTC	CASSDGGGSYNEQFF
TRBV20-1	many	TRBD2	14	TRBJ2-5	TGCAGTGCTGACAATAGCGGGGGGCCCGAGACCCAGTACTTC	CSADNSGGPETQYF